What follows are 24 T cell receptor beta chains derived from one specimen sequenced in a study of T cells in Graves' hyperthyroidism and ophthalmopathy. RNA transcripts served as the template for amplifying TCR beta CDR3 regions. The HTBI primer set drove a first-round RT-PCR of the TCR CDR3. TCRdb called the multiplex PCR reads again in MiXCR, with one record for every CDR3 protein. The sample has hundreds of thousands of distinct CDR3 sequences, roughly 13% seen once. What was sequenced was blood. The receptors shown here come from a woman aged 18-30 years with Graves' hyperthyroidism.

At least ten counts were recorded for this clonotype. The rearrangement uses TRBV7-9 and TRBJ1-4; a weak D match, TRBD1 (6 bases). CDR1 and CDR2 from the germline V gene are SEHNR and FQNEAQ (reference sequence). Trimming stripped 6 bases from V and 8 bases from J, with 13 bases between. There are 13 residues in the CDR3. The CDR3 DNA follows: TGTGCCAGCAGACTATCGACAGGAGAAAAACTGTTTTTT. Protein: CASRLSTGEKLFF.

At least ten counts were recorded for this clonotype. DNA of the CDR3: TGTGCCAGCAGCCCGAAGACAGGGTCTGGAAACACCATATATTTT. Protein product: CASSPKTGSGNTIYF. This sequence joins TRBV7-2 and TRBJ1-3; 7 bases line up with TRBD1. The V segment lost 5 bases and the J segment 1 base; nucleotides outside the gene matches: 5. CDR3 length: 15 amino acids. CDR1 and CDR2 from the germline V gene are SGHTA and FQGNSA. Variable domain in full (rest from reference TRBV7-2 and TRBJ1-3): GAGVSQSPSNKVTEKGKDVELRCDPISGHTALYWYRQSLGQGLEFLIYFQGNSAPDKSGLPSDRFSAERTGGSVSTLTIQRTQQEDSAVYLCASSPKTGSGNTIYFGEGSWLTVV.

The gene calls are TRBV19 and TRBJ1-5; tentative D call: TRBD1 (5 bases). CDR1 is LNHDA and CDR2 is SQIVND in the germline V gene (reference sequence). V gave up 8 bases and J gave up 7 bases, with 15 bases separating them. The CDR3 is 13 amino acids. CDR3 sequence reads: CASGEGTVQPQHF. The CDR3 region has the DNA TGTGCCAGTGGAGAGGGGACTGTCCAGCCCCAGCATTTT.

This clonotype has just a few counts. This sequence joins TRBV9 and TRBJ2-3; no clear D. V was pared by 3 bases and J by 5 bases, with 10 bases between. Germline-derived CDR1 and CDR2 are SGDLS and YYNGEE. There are 13 residues in the CDR3. The DNA of the CDR3 is TGTGCCAGCAGCGACACGGGCGGAGATACGCAGTATTTT. Its protein is CASSDTGGDTQYF.

This clonotype was recorded many times. V is TRBV3-1 and J is TRBJ2-1; 7 positions match TRBD2. CDR1 is LGHDT and CDR2 is YNNKEL in the germline V gene (reference sequence). Trimming took 2 bases from V and 7 from J; bases not matched to a gene: 11. The length of the CDR3 is 16 residues. The CDR3 DNA sequence: TGTGCCAGCAGCCAATCCGGGACTACAACCTGGAATGAGCAGTTCTTC. Its translation: CASSQSGTTTWNEQFF.

This clonotype was detected ten times or more. V is TRBV7-9 and J is TRBJ1-1; D gene uncertain. Germline assignment: CDR1 SEHNR and CDR2 FQNEAQ (reference sequence). The CDR3 is 14 residues long. V lost 1 base and J 1 base, leaving 7 bases between the germline ends. The CDR3 DNA is TGTGCCAGCAGCTTAGACGGGCCGAACACTGAAGCTTTCTTT. It yields the protein CASSLDGPNTEAFF.

This clonotype was detected ten times or more. The V gene is TRBV28, the J gene TRBJ2-7, with TRBD1 as a possible D gene (6 bases). The CDR3 consists of 13 residues. Germline V gene sequence: CDR1 MDHEN, CDR2 SYDVKM. Trimming removed 7 bases from V and 3 bases from J, with 13 bases in between. The CDR3, as DNA: TGTGCCAGCACCAGGACAGAATACTACGAGCAGTACTTC. Its translation is CASTRTEYYEQYF.

This clonotype occurred many times. The CDR3 region has the DNA TGCAGTGCCCCGACAGGGGGCGGGCAGCCCCAGCATTTT. Encoded protein: CSAPTGGGQPQHF. The chain recombines TRBV20-1 with TRBJ1-5, with 10 bases fitting TRBD1. This CDR3 contains 13 residues. V lost 6 bases to trimming and J lost 7 bases; unmatched junction nucleotides: 6. Germline CDR1 is DFQATT and CDR2 is SNEGSKA (reference sequence).

This sequence joins TRBV20-1 and TRBJ1-1; no definite D call. Germline V gene data show CDR1 as DFQATT and CDR2 as SNEGSKA (reference sequence). The CDR3 consists of 15 residues. With 5 bases removed from V and 1 base from J, the gap between germline ends came to 17 bases. Here the CDR3 DNA reads TGCAGTGCTTTGATAGCGGGGAATTCGAACACTGAAGCTTTCTTT. It specifies CSALIAGNSNTEAFF.

Worth noting for this clonotype: With a much larger clone just one base away, this may be a read error. This chain uses TRBV20-1 with TRBJ2-7; 10 bases align to TRBD2. The CDR3 runs to 14 residues. Per the germline V gene, CDR1 is DFQATT and CDR2 is SNEGSKA (reference sequence). The V segment lost 6 bases and the J segment 7 bases; nucleotides outside the gene matches: 12. The CDR3 bases are TGCAGTGCATTGCTAGCGGGAGTTCTCTATGAGCAGTACTTC. Protein product: CSALLAGVLYEQYF.

This chain joins TRBV19 and TRBJ1-2, with 10 bases matching TRBD1. The CDR3 covers 14 residues. Germline CDR1 and CDR2: LNHDA and SQIVND (reference sequence). Trimming took 7 bases from V and 6 from J; bases not matched to a gene: 8. The DNA of the CDR3 is TGTGCCAGTACCCATGGGGACAGGGGTGATGGCTACACCTTC. It yields the protein CASTHGDRGDGYTF.

This clonotype came up many times. The rearrangement links TRBV7-2 to TRBJ2-7, with TRBD2 matching over 15 bases. The V gene's germline CDR1 is SGHTA and CDR2 FQGNSA. The CDR3 has 17 residues. The junction had 9 bases not matched to a gene; V was cut back by 2 bases and J by 7 bases. Here the CDR3 DNA reads TGTGCCAGCAGCTTACCCTTACGGGGACTAGCGGGAGGAGAGCAGTACTTC. Amino acids: CASSLPLRGLAGGEQYF.

To note about this clonotype: This could be a read error, since a much larger clone is one nucleotide away. The CDR3 does not end in the conserved phenylalanine or tryptophan, so this is likely a read error. The V call is TRBV12-3 or TRBV12-4, the J call TRBJ1-3; the D is unclear. Trimming pared 4 bases from V and 8 bases from J, leaving 15 bases between. There are 14 residues in the CDR3. DNA of the CDR3: TGTGCCAGCAGTTCCTTTGGGGTGTTGGACACCATATATCTT. Its protein product is CASSSFGVLDTIYL.

The sample holds many counts of this clonotype. The CDR3 protein is CAARTASYEQYF. Written as DNA, the CDR3 is TGTGCCGCCCGGACAGCCTCCTACGAGCAGTACTTC. V and J are TRBV6-1 and TRBJ2-7; D may be TRBD1 (6 bases). Trimming removed 11 bases from V and 0 bases from J, with 11 bases in between. The CDR3 is 12 amino acids. Germline V gene sequence: CDR1 MNHNS, CDR2 SASEGT.

This clonotype was counted between two and nine times. The rearrangement links TRBV20-1 to TRBJ2-7; 7 bases are shared with TRBD2. V gave up 5 bases and J gave up 6 bases; unmatched junction bases: 16. Per the germline V gene, CDR1 is DFQATT and CDR2 is SNEGSKA (reference sequence). This CDR3 has 15 residues. CDR3 nucleotides: TGCAGTGCTCGTACCGGGACTAATATCGATAGCGAGCAGTACTTC. Its translation: CSARTGTNIDSEQYF.

This chain uses TRBV10-3 with TRBJ2-5, with a tentative D call TRBD2 (5 bases). The V gene's germline CDR1 is ENHRY and CDR2 SYGVKD. Deletions cut 5 bases from V and 3 bases from J, with 13 bases between. This CDR3 has 14 residues. The CDR3: CAISPGLFEETQYF. For the CDR3, the DNA is TGTGCCATCAGTCCAGGACTCTTCGAAGAGACCCAGTACTTC.

In its sample, this clonotype was seen many times. The chain has TRBV7-9 and TRBJ2-2; D is undetermined. Between the trimmed V and J ends, which lost 5 bases and 1 base, there was a span of 8 bases. Germline-derived CDR1 and CDR2 are SEHNR and FQNEAQ (reference sequence). The CDR3 has 14 amino acids. CDR3 sequence: CASSGSGNTGELFF. The DNA of the CDR3 is TGTGCCAGCAGCGGTAGTGGGAACACCGGGGAGCTGTTTTTT. Looking up the rest from reference TRBV7-9 and TRBJ2-2 gives the full variable domain: DTGVSQNPRHKITKRGQNVTFRCDPISEHNRLYWYRQTLGQGPEFLTYFQNEAQLEKSRLLSDRFSAERPKGSFSTLEIQRTEQGDSAMYLCASSGSGNTGELFFGEGSRLTVL.

This clonotype was counted many times. The CDR3 here is CASSPPGGDLEKLFF. CDR3 bases: TGTGCCAGCAGTCCCCCAGGGGGCGATCTTGAAAAACTGTTTTTT. This chain links TRBV2 with TRBJ1-4, with TRBD1 identical over 8 bases. V dropped 5 bases and J dropped 7; count of bases not matched to a gene: 9. The CDR3 runs to 15 residues. Per the germline V gene, CDR1 is SNHLY and CDR2 is FYNNEI.

V and J are TRBV6-1 and TRBJ2-3; D may be TRBD2 (6 bases). The CDR3 has 14 residues. In germline, CDR1 is MNHNS, CDR2 SASEGT. V gave up 2 bases and J gave up 8 bases, with 14 bases separating them. CDR3 amino acids: CASSEFGPGGTQYF. Written as DNA, the CDR3 is TGTGCCAGCAGTGAATTCGGTCCCGGGGGTACGCAGTATTTT.

The chain is built from TRBV15 and TRBJ2-2; maybe TRBD1 (6 bases). Germline assignment: CDR1 LNHNV and CDR2 YYDKDF (reference sequence). The CDR3 is made up of 14 amino acids. The V end lost 5 bases, the J end lost 1 base, and 8 bases lay between the germline ends. The chain's CDR3 is CATSFRGNTGELFF. CDR3 coding DNA: TGTGCCACCAGCTTCAGGGGGAACACCGGGGAGCTGTTTTTT.

A remark on this clonotype: At one end, the junction sequence differs from germline, possibly due to a read error. In nucleotides, the CDR3 is TGCAGTGCTGGAGAGGATTCGGAACAAGAGACCCAGTACTTC. Its protein product is CSAGEDSEQETQYF. The V call is TRBV20-1, the J call TRBJ2-5; D is ambiguous. Germline CDR1 DFQATT, CDR2 SNEGSKA (reference sequence). There are 14 residues in the CDR3.

The J gene is TRBJ1-1, the V gene TRBV7-2, with D unresolved. Between the trimmed V and J ends, which lost 5 bases and 0 bases, there was a span of 13 bases. The germline CDR1 and CDR2 sequences are SGHTA and FQGNSA. The CDR3 length is 15 residues. The CDR3 sequence is CASSNEPRMNTEAFF. The CDR3 DNA sequence: TGTGCCAGCAGCAACGAACCCAGGATGAACACTGAAGCTTTCTTT.

In this sample, this clonotype turned up many times. The chain combines TRBV7-9 with TRBJ1-6; 8 bases match TRBD1. Trimming cost V 4 bases and J 7 bases; bases outside gene matches: 3. Germline V gene sequence: CDR1 SEHNR, CDR2 FQNEAQ (reference sequence). The CDR3 totals 14 residues. The CDR3 DNA sequence: TGTGCCAGCAGCTACCAGGGGGCAAATTCACCCCTCCACTTT. Protein: CASSYQGANSPLHF.

The table lists this clonotype with many counts. V and J are TRBV6-2 or TRBV6-3 and TRBJ2-1, with 9 bases aligning to TRBD1. The CDR3 runs 14 residues. Germline CDR1 and CDR2: MNHEY and SVGEGT. The V gene end was trimmed by 5 bases and the J gene end by 8 bases; junction bases not matched to a gene: 7. CDR3: CASSKPGQGYEQFF. For the CDR3, the DNA is TGTGCCAGCAGTAAACCGGGACAGGGCTATGAGCAGTTCTTC.